One and the same sample provided the 29 T cell receptor beta chains below, sequenced in a study of shared clonotypes between healthy human individuals. Naive CD8 cells lacked CD45RO, underwent positive selection for CCR7 and left out terminally differentiated effector memory CD45RA+ cells. TCRdb keeps only in-frame clones here, not all; method: immunoSEQ multiplex PCR. This repertoire shows about 2.2 million clones, approximately 94% found once; its top ten account for 1.7%. The material sequenced was naive CD8+ T cells from PBMCs. Receptors were obtained from a man between 18 and 29 years old in good health. Some clones in this sample may be carry-over from other donors' samples.

The V gene is TRBV28, the J gene TRBJ1-1; D unresolved. Per germline, CDR1 MDHEN and CDR2 SYDVKM. The length of the CDR3 is 14 residues. V gave up 7 bases and J gave up 1 base, with 13 bases separating them. Here the CDR3 reads CASNRLGRNTEAFF. The CDR3 bases are TGTGCCAGCAATCGATTAGGAAGGAACACTGAAGCTTTCTTT.

The genes are TRBV27 and TRBJ2-1; no firm D call. Trimming took 3 bases from V and 2 from J, leaving 11 bases between them. The CDR3 sequence is 15 residues long. Germline lookup yields CDR1 MNHEY and CDR2 SMNVEV (reference sequence). CDR3 sequence: CASSFERTPYNEQFF. The CDR3 DNA sequence: TGTGCCAGCAGTTTTGAGAGGACCCCCTACAATGAGCAGTTCTTC.

The chain links TRBV5-1 to TRBJ2-7; TRBD2 aligns across 11 bases. Unmatched junction bases numbered 6, after V lost 4 bases and J lost 0 bases. This CDR3 has 16 residues. Germline V CDR1 and CDR2: SGHRS, YFSETQ. The CDR3 nucleotides read TGCGCCAGCAGCAGGGGACTAGCGGTTAACTCCTACGAGCAGTACTTC. This sequence encodes CASSRGLAVNSYEQYF. Together with reference TRBV5-1 and TRBJ2-7, the CDR3 gives the full variable domain: KAGVTQTPRYLIKTRGQQVTLSCSPISGHRSVSWYQQTPGQGLQFLFEYFSETQRNKGNFPGRFSGRQFSNSRSEMNVSTLELGDSALYLCASSRGLAVNSYEQYFGPGTRLTVT.

The chain carries TRBV16 and TRBJ1-2, with D possibly TRBD1 on 6 matching bases. CDR1 is KGHSY and CDR2 is FQNENV in the germline V gene. V dropped 0 bases and J dropped 4 bases, with 15 bases sitting between them. The CDR3 contains 16 residues. The CDR3 bases are TGTGCCAGCAGCCAATCCCGGGCAGGGGCATTCTATGGCTACACCTTC. Translated: CASSQSRAGAFYGYTF.

The V call is TRBV7-6, the J call TRBJ1-4; the match to TRBD1 covers 11 bases. Germline values: CDR1 SGHVS, CDR2 FNYEAQ. V gave up 2 bases and J gave up 8 bases; unmatched junction bases: 7. CDR3 size: 16 residues. The CDR3 loop reads CASSLRTGGAWEKLFF. The CDR3 DNA follows: TGTGCCAGCAGCTTACGGACAGGGGGCGCTTGGGAAAAACTGTTTTTT.

This chain connects TRBV15 to TRBJ1-2; TRBD1 agrees at 7 bases. V shed 1 base, J shed 1 base, and the junction held 6 bases outside the gene matches. The CDR3 is 16 amino acids. Per the germline V gene, CDR1 is LNHNV and CDR2 is YYDKDF (reference sequence). The DNA for the CDR3 is TGTGCCACCAGCAGAGTTGGGGACAGCATTAACTATGGCTACACCTTC. Its protein product is CATSRVGDSINYGYTF. Full variable domain (outside the CDR3, taken from reference TRBV15 and TRBJ1-2): DAMVIQNPRYQVTQFGKPVTLSCSQTLNHNVMYWYQQKSSQAPKLLFHYYDKDFNNEADTPDNFQSRRPNTSFCFLDIRSPGLGDTAMYLCATSRVGDSINYGYTFGSGTRLTVV.

V is TRBV10-3 and J is TRBJ1-2; D is unresolved. Germline V gives CDR1 ENHRY, CDR2 SYGVKD. The CDR3 totals 10 residues. The V end was cut by 8 bases, the J end by 6 bases, with 7 bases between. The CDR3 spells CAIYSDGYTF. CDR3 coding DNA: TGTGCCATCTACTCTGATGGCTACACCTTC.

The V gene is TRBV29-1, the J gene TRBJ1-2; no clear D. The V and J ends lost 7 bases and 5 bases respectively, with 26 bases between them. This CDR3 is 16 amino acids long. The germline CDR1 and CDR2 sequences are SQVTM and ANQGSEA. CDR3 in DNA: TGCAGCGCCATAGTGCGCGGGATTTTCGGCTTATATGGCTACACCTTC. Protein: CSAIVRGIFGLYGYTF.

The V and J genes are TRBV4-3 and TRBJ2-7; TRBD2 might be the D (5 bases). Trimming pared 5 bases from V and 2 bases from J, leaving 13 bases between. The CDR3 is 14 amino acids. Germline CDR1 reads LGHNA; CDR2 reads YSLEER. The CDR3 protein is CASSTGSRAYEQYF. Written as DNA, the CDR3 is TGCGCCAGCAGCACTGGATCGCGGGCCTACGAGCAGTACTTC.

As regards this clone: The same CDR3 also results from other DNA sequences found in this sample. The chain uses TRBV6-1 and TRBJ2-1; no definite D call. V gave up 2 bases and J gave up 5 bases, with 4 bases separating them. CDR3 length equals 12 residues. Germline CDR1 reads MNHNS; CDR2 reads SASEGT. CDR3 in DNA: TGTGCCAGCAGTGAATTCAACAATGAGCAGTTCTTC. Translation: CASSEFNNEQFF.

This clone was seen just once. The chain couples TRBV9 to TRBJ1-5; D is perhaps TRBD1 (5 bases). Germline V gene data show CDR1 as SGDLS and CDR2 as YYNGEE. The V gene lost 2 bases and the J gene lost 1 base, with 10 bases spanning the gap. This CDR3 has 15 amino acids. This CDR3 is CASSVSWGSNQPQHF. The CDR3 nucleotides are TGTGCCAGCAGCGTTTCCTGGGGGAGCAATCAGCCCCAGCATTTT. Full variable domain (remainder filled in from reference TRBV9 and TRBJ1-5): DSGVTQTPKHLITATGQRVTLRCSPRSGDLSVYWYQQSLDQGLQFLIQYYNGEERAKGNILERFSAQQFPDLHSELNLSSLELGDSALYFCASSVSWGSNQPQHFGDGTRLSIL.

This chain joins TRBV27 and TRBJ2-5; D might be TRBD1 (5 bases). The germline V gene encodes CDR1 MNHEY and CDR2 SMNVEV (reference sequence). The ends were cut back, 0 bases at V and 5 bases at J, with 16 bases in the middle. The CDR3 has 16 amino acids. CDR3: CASSLSPQGRGETQYF. In DNA form, the CDR3 reads TGTGCCAGCAGTTTATCCCCCCAGGGTCGCGGTGAGACCCAGTACTTC.

This chain links TRBV4-3 with TRBJ2-5, with 8 bases that match TRBD1. This CDR3 has 15 amino acids. V was pared by 3 bases and J by 2 bases, with 5 bases of the junction left unmatched. Germline loops: CDR1 LGHNA, CDR2 YSLEER. The CDR3 reads CASSHTWTGQETQYF. The CDR3 DNA reads TGCGCCAGCAGCCATACCTGGACAGGGCAAGAGACCCAGTACTTC.

The chain employs TRBV10-3 and TRBJ2-7; 16 nucleotides agree with TRBD2. V gave up 6 bases and J gave up 6 bases; unmatched junction bases: 11. The CDR3 totals 17 residues. The germline V gene has CDR1 ENHRY and CDR2 SYGVKD. In nucleotides, the CDR3 is TGTGCCATCAGCGCCGGGACTAGCGGGAGGGCCGAGGTCGAGCAGTACTTC. The encoded protein is CAISAGTSGRAEVEQYF.

This sequence joins TRBV7-9 and TRBJ2-3; D is tentatively TRBD1 or TRBD2 (5 bases each). The CDR3 is 17 amino acids. Per the germline V gene, CDR1 is SEHNR and CDR2 is FQNEAQ (reference sequence). The V end was cut by 0 bases, the J end by 2 bases, with 15 bases between. CDR3 amino acids: CASSLALRDGYTDTQYF. DNA for the CDR3: TGTGCCAGCAGCTTAGCGCTTCGGGACGGATACACAGATACGCAGTATTTT.

Of note for this clone: The same CDR3 can be traced to other DNA sequences in this sample. The DNA for the CDR3 is TGTGCCAGCAGCGTACAGGGGGGAACAGATACGCAGTATTTT. Amino acid sequence: CASSVQGGTDTQYF. This chain uses TRBV9 with TRBJ2-3; a possible D gene is TRBD1 (7 bases). Trimming took 1 base from V and 3 from J, leaving 9 bases between them. This CDR3 comprises 14 residues. Germline CDR1 reads SGDLS; CDR2 reads YYNGEE.

Comments on this clone: At one of its ends the junction is not consistent with the germline gene, which may arise from a read error. J is TRBJ2-5 and V is TRBV28, with D possibly TRBD2 on 5 matching bases. CDR1 and CDR2 from the germline V gene are MDHEN and SYDVKM. CDR3 length equals 13 residues. The CDR3 here is CASTLMGEGTQYF. CDR3 bases: TGTGCGAGCACCCTTATGGGCGAGGGGACCCAGTACTTC. Variable domain in full (rest from reference TRBV28 and TRBJ2-5): DVKVTQSSRYLVKRTGEKVFLECVQDMDHENMFWYRQDPGLGLRLIYFSYDVKMKEKGDIPEGYSVSREKKERFSLILESASTNQTSMYLCASTLMGEGTQYFGPGTRLLVL.

The chain links TRBV19 to TRBJ2-3; 8 bases match TRBD1. The CDR3 extends over 15 amino acids. V was clipped by 3 bases and J by 11 bases; unmatched bases: 13. Germline values: CDR1 LNHDA, CDR2 SQIVND (reference sequence). The CDR3 sequence is CASSIPRRQGKRQYF. The DNA of the CDR3 is TGTGCCAGTAGTATCCCACGTAGACAGGGGAAAAGGCAGTATTTT. The whole variable domain, filled in from reference TRBV19 and TRBJ2-3, reads DGGITQSPKYLFRKEGQNVTLSCEQNLNHDAMYWYRQDPGQGLRLIYYSQIVNDFQKGDIAEGYSVSREKKESFPLTVTSAQKNPTAFYLCASSIPRRQGKRQYFGPGTRLTVL.

V gene TRBV28 combines with J gene TRBJ1-2; D unresolved. This CDR3 has 14 amino acids. Germline loops: CDR1 MDHEN, CDR2 SYDVKM. V was pared by 5 bases and J by 4 bases, with 14 bases between. CDR3: CASSPTATVYGYTF. CDR3 sequence (DNA): TGTGCCAGCAGTCCTACCGCCACAGTCTATGGCTACACCTTC.

A note on this clone: Other nucleotide sequences in the sample specify the same CDR3. J is TRBJ1-2 and V is TRBV27; possible D gene TRBD1, 5 bases. Trimming took 6 bases from V and 4 from J, leaving 12 bases between them. Germline values: CDR1 MNHEY, CDR2 SMNVEV (reference sequence). This CDR3 has 13 amino acids. CDR3 DNA: TGTGCCAGCAGCGGTAGGGGTGGCTATGGCTACACCTTC. Translated, it gives CASSGRGGYGYTF.

As to this clone: Other DNA sequences from this sample encode an identical CDR3 as well. This chain links TRBV27 with TRBJ2-7; 10 positions match TRBD2. The CDR3 totals 14 residues. The ends lost 3 bases at V and 4 bases at J; junction bases unmatched: 3. Germline CDR1 is MNHEY and CDR2 is SMNVEV (reference sequence). This CDR3 is CASSLTSGLYEQYF. The CDR3 bases are TGTGCCAGCAGTTTGACTAGCGGGCTATACGAGCAGTACTTC.

This chain joins TRBV29-1 and TRBJ2-3, with D perhaps given as TRBD1 or TRBD2 (6 bases each). This CDR3 has 15 residues. Per germline, CDR1 SQVTM and CDR2 ANQGSEA. The V and J ends lost 3 bases and 1 base respectively, with 14 bases between them. The CDR3 nucleotides are TGCAGCGTTGAGGGGGCTAGCGTCCGCACAGATACGCAGTATTTT. Encoded protein: CSVEGASVRTDTQYF.

This chain uses TRBV15 with TRBJ2-7, with D maybe TRBD1 (6 bases). The CDR3 is made up of 11 amino acids. Trimming shortened V by 9 bases and J by 5 bases, and 11 bases separated the two germline ends. Looked up from germline, CDR1 is LNHNV and CDR2 is YYDKDF (reference sequence). CDR3 region: CATGDINEQYF. CDR3 nucleotides: TGTGCCACGGGGGACATCAACGAGCAGTACTTC.

The genes are TRBV4-1 and TRBJ2-3; D gene ambiguous. V was clipped by 2 bases and J by 3 bases, with 18 bases between them. Germline assignment: CDR1 MGHRA and CDR2 YSYEKL. There are 17 residues in the CDR3. CDR3 amino acids: CASSQSFGFLSTDTQYF. CDR3 bases: TGCGCCAGCAGCCAAAGTTTCGGGTTTTTATCGACAGATACGCAGTATTTT.

The V gene is TRBV5-1, the J gene TRBJ2-7; D is undetermined. This CDR3 has 13 amino acids. In germline, CDR1 is SGHRS, CDR2 YFSETQ. Trimming removed 5 bases from V and 3 bases from J, with 12 bases in between. This CDR3 reads CASRNPEGYEQYF. DNA for the CDR3: TGCGCCAGCAGAAATCCGGAAGGCTACGAGCAGTACTTC.

The gene calls are TRBV7-9 and TRBJ2-7, with 9 positions matching TRBD1. V gave up 6 bases and J gave up 2 bases; unmatched junction bases: 8. Germline CDR1 and CDR2: SEHNR and FQNEAQ (reference sequence). This CDR3 contains 15 residues. The chain's CDR3 is CASSPTGGITYEQYF. The CDR3 DNA sequence: TGTGCCAGCAGTCCCACAGGGGGCATAACCTACGAGCAGTACTTC.

This clone appeared once. The genes are TRBV7-9 and TRBJ2-3; D might be TRBD1 (6 bases). The length of the CDR3 is 16 residues. The V gene lost 4 bases and the J gene lost 2 bases, with 16 bases spanning the gap. CDR1 is SEHNR and CDR2 is FQNEAQ in the germline V gene (reference sequence). The CDR3 DNA follows: TGTGCCAGCAGCTCCTCCATCCGGGACACCACAGATACGCAGTATTTT. Protein product: CASSSSIRDTTDTQYF.

The genes are TRBV27 and TRBJ2-5; TRBD2 agrees at 11 bases. CDR3 length: 18 amino acids. CDR1 and CDR2 (germline): MNHEY, SMNVEV (reference sequence). V lost 7 bases and J lost 4; bases outside the gene matches: 17. The CDR3 DNA sequence: TGTGCCAGCACCCTCCCCTTATCTAGCGGGAGGTTCAGAGAGACCCAGTACTTC. This encodes CASTLPLSSGRFRETQYF.

The chain uses TRBV11-2 and TRBJ2-7; D might be TRBD2 (6 bases). Germline loops: CDR1 SGHAT, CDR2 FQNNGV. V lost 2 bases, J lost 0 bases, and 8 bases lay in between. This CDR3 region has 14 residues. The CDR3 protein is CASSLRRDSYEQYF. The CDR3 nucleotides read TGTGCCAGCAGCTTAAGGCGGGACTCCTACGAGCAGTACTTC.